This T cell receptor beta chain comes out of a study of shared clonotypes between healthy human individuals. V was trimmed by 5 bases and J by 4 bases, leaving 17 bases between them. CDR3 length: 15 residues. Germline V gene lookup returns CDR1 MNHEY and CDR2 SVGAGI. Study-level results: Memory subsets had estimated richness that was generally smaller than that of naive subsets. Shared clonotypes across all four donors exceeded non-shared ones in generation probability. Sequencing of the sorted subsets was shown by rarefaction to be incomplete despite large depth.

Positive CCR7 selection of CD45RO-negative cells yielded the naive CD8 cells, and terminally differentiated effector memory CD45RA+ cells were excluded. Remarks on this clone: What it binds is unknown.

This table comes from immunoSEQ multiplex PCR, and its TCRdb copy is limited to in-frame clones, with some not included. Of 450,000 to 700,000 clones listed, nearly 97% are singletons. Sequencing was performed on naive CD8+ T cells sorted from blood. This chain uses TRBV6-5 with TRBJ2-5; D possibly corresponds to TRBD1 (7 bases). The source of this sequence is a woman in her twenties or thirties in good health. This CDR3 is CASSPIAQGGETQYF. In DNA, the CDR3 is TGTGCCAGCAGTCCAATAGCCCAGGGGGGAGAGACCCAGTACTTC.